This entry lists 10 T cell receptor beta chains sequenced from one sample in a study of OX40 agonist ivuxolimab in advanced cancers. Assay: immunoSEQ multiplex PCR; the TCRdb copy retains only in-frame clones and omits some. The sample lists roughly 72,000 clones; roughly nine tenths were seen once. Sample: CD4+ or CD8+ T cells sorted from blood, taken in a trial of the OX40 agonist ivuxolimab. The receptors here all came from an adult with an advanced solid tumor such as melanoma, head and neck, liver or kidney cancer.

The chain is built from TRBV6-6 and TRBJ1-5, with 7 bases lining up with TRBD1. V gave up 6 bases and J gave up 7 bases; unmatched junction bases: 9. This CDR3 is built from 14 residues. Germline V gene lookup returns CDR1 MNHNY and CDR2 SVGAGI (reference sequence). CDR3 nucleotides: TGTGCCAGCAGCGCCGACAGGGTTTGGCAGCCCCAGCATTTT. Encoded protein: CASSADRVWQPQHF.

The rearrangement joins TRBV7-9 to TRBJ1-1, with D tentatively TRBD1 (5 bases). CDR1 is SEHNR, CDR2 FQNEAQ, per germline (reference sequence). The CDR3 is 14 residues long. The V end was cut by 3 bases, the J end by 10 bases, with 18 bases between. This chain's CDR3 is CASSFLATGPGAFF. As DNA, the CDR3 is TGTGCCAGCAGCTTTTTGGCAACAGGTCCCGGAGCTTTCTTT.

The chain uses TRBV10-2 and TRBJ1-5; D remains unclear. V lost 5 bases, J lost 5 bases, and 13 bases lay in between. Germline CDR1 is WSHSY and CDR2 is SAAADI. The CDR3 is made up of 14 amino acids. In DNA, the CDR3 is TGCGCCAGCAGTCAGACAAATCGGGATCAGCCCCAGCATTTT. Its protein is CASSQTNRDQPQHF.

This sequence joins TRBV5-1 and TRBJ2-7, with 7 nucleotides matching TRBD1. Germline trimming cut 4 bases from V and 4 bases from J; bases unmatched to any gene: 11. The CDR3 is made up of 15 amino acids. Germline CDR1 is SGHRS and CDR2 is YFSETQ. The CDR3: CASSPTTGAVYEQYF. In nucleotides, the CDR3 is TGCGCCAGCAGCCCCACTACAGGGGCGGTTTACGAGCAGTACTTC.

This clone was found once. The CDR3 nucleotides read TGTGCCAGCAGCTTCAGCGCGTCCGCTACAGAGCAGTACTTC. It specifies CASSFSASATEQYF. The chain has TRBV5-5 and TRBJ2-7; D is unresolved. The CDR3 has 14 amino acids. CDR1 and CDR2 (germline): SGHKS, YYEKEE (reference sequence). Trimming shortened V by 2 bases and J by 7 bases, and 16 bases separated the two germline ends.

The chain couples TRBV28 to TRBJ1-3, with 7 bases lining up with TRBD1. This CDR3 is built from 14 residues. Germline trimming cut 4 bases from V and 4 bases from J; bases unmatched to any gene: 4. Germline V gene sequence: CDR1 MDHEN, CDR2 SYDVKM. DNA for the CDR3: TGTGCCAGCAGTTACAGGGGCGCAGGAAACACCATATATTTT. Translation: CASSYRGAGNTIYF.

The chain's CDR3 is CASSFGRSATNEKLFF. The DNA of the CDR3 is TGTGCCAGCAGCTTCGGCAGGAGTGCAACTAATGAAAAACTGTTTTTT. The rearrangement uses TRBV11-2 and TRBJ1-4; D is undetermined. The CDR3 extends over 16 amino acids. The germline V and J ends were trimmed by 3 bases and 0 bases, with 11 bases remaining between them. Germline V gives CDR1 SGHAT, CDR2 FQNNGV.

The rearrangement joins TRBV2 to TRBJ1-5; 8 bases are a match to TRBD1. Germline V gene lookup returns CDR1 SNHLY and CDR2 FYNNEI. With V trimmed by 6 bases and J by 2 bases, 9 bases remained unmatched. This CDR3 has 16 amino acids. CDR3 DNA: TGTGCCAGCAGCCTAGACAGGGGATTCGGCAATCAGCCCCAGCATTTT. This gives the protein CASSLDRGFGNQPQHF.

The J gene is TRBJ1-5, the V gene TRBV19; TRBD1 is a possible D gene (6 bases). V lost 3 bases, J lost 4 bases, and 19 bases lay in between. The CDR3 covers 17 residues. The germline CDR1 and CDR2 sequences are LNHDA and SQIVND (reference sequence). The CDR3 DNA reads as TGTGCCAGTAGTATCCTACGGACAGCTCTTTCGAATCAGCCCCAGCATTTT. Translated: CASSILRTALSNQPQHF.

This chain uses TRBV5-1 with TRBJ2-5; 11 bases map to TRBD2. This CDR3 is 15 amino acids long. The germline gives CDR1 SGHRS, CDR2 YFSETQ. Germline trimming cut 4 bases from V and 5 bases from J; bases unmatched to any gene: 7. The CDR3 DNA follows: TGCGCCAGCAGCGGGGGGACTAGCGGAGGGGAGACCCAGTACTTC. Translated, it gives CASSGGTSGGETQYF.